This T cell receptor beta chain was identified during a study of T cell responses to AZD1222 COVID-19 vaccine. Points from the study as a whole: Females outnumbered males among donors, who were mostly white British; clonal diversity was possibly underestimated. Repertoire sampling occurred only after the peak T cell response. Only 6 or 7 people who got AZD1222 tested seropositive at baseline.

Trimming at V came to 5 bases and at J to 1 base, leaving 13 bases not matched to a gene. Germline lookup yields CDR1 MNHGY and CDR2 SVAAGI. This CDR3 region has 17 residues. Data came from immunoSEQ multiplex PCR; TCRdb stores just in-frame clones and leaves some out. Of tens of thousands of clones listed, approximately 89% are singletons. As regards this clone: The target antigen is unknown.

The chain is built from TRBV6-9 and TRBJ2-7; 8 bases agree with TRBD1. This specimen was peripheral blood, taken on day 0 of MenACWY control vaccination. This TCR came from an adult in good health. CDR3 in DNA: TGTGCCAGCAGTCCTTTGGCCCCGGACAGGGCATCCTACGAGCAGTACTTC. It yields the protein CASSPLAPDRASYEQYF.